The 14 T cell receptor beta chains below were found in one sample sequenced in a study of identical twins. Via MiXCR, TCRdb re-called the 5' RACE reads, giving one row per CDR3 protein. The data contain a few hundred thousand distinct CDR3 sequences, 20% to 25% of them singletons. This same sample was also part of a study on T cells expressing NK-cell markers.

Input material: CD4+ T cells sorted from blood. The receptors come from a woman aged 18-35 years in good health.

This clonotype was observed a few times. CDR3 region: CASSWIGGEAFF. DNA for the CDR3: TGTGCCAGCAGCTGGATAGGGGGAGAGGCTTTCTTT. This chain uses TRBV7-9 with TRBJ1-1, with TRBD1 as a possible D gene (6 bases). The CDR3 has 12 residues. The germline V and J ends were trimmed by 4 bases and 11 bases, with 14 bases remaining between them. Per germline, CDR1 SEHNR and CDR2 FQNEAQ (reference sequence).

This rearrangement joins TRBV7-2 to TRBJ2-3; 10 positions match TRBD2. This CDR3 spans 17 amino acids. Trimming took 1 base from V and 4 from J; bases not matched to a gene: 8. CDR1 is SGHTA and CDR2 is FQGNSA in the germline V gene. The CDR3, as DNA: TGTGCCAGCAGCTTAGGGCGACTAGCGGGCATGTCAGATACGCAGTATTTT. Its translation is CASSLGRLAGMSDTQYF. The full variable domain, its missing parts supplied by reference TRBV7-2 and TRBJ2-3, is GAGVSQSPSNKVTEKGKDVELRCDPISGHTALYWYRQSLGQGLEFLIYFQGNSAPDKSGLPSDRFSAERTGGSVSTLTIQRTQQEDSAVYLCASSLGRLAGMSDTQYFGPGTRLTVL.

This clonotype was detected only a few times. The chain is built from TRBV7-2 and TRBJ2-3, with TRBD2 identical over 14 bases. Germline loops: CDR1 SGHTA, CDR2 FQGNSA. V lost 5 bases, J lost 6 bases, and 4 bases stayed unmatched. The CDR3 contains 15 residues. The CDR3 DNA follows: TGTGCCAGCAGCACCGGGACTAGCGGGAGTGATACGCAGTATTTT. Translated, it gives CASSTGTSGSDTQYF. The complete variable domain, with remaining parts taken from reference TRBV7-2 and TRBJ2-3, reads GAGVSQSPSNKVTEKGKDVELRCDPISGHTALYWYRQSLGQGLEFLIYFQGNSAPDKSGLPSDRFSAERTGGSVSTLTIQRTQQEDSAVYLCASSTGTSGSDTQYFGPGTRLTVL.

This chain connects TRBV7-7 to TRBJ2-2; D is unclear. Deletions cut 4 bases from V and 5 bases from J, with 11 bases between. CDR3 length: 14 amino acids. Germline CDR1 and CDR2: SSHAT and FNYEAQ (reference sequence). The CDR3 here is CASSSADTTGELFF. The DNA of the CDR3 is TGTGCCAGCAGCTCGGCAGACACAACCGGGGAGCTGTTTTTT.

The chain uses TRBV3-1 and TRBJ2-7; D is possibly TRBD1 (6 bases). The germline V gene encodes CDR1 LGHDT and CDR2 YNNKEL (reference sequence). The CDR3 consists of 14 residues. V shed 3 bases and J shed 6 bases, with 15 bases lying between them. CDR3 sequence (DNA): TGTGCCAGCAGCCAGTCGACAGGCGAGCGCGAGCAGTACTTC. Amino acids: CASSQSTGEREQYF.

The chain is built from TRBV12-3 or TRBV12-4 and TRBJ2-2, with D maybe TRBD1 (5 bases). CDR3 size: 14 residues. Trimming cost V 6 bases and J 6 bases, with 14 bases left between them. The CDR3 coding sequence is TGTGCCAGCAGCTCGTCAGGGTTCCCCGGGGAGCTGTTTTTT. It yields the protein CASSSSGFPGELFF.

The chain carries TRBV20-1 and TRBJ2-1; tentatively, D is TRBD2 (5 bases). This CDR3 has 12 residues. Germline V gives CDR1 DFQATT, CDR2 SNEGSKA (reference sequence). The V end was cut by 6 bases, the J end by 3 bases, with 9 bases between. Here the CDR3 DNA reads TGCAGTGCCTCACGGGACTACAATGAGCAGTTCTTC. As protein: CSASRDYNEQFF.

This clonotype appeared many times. CDR3 protein: CASSVGGIAGGTDTQYF. Here the CDR3 DNA reads TGTGCCAGCAGCGTAGGAGGGATAGCGGGGGGCACAGATACGCAGTATTTT. The chain combines TRBV9 with TRBJ2-3, with 9 bases that match TRBD2. The germline V gene has CDR1 SGDLS and CDR2 YYNGEE. CDR3 size: 17 residues. The V gene end was trimmed by 0 bases and the J gene end by 1 base; junction bases not matched to a gene: 6. The variable domain in full, completed from reference TRBV9 and TRBJ2-3, reads DSGVTQTPKHLITATGQRVTLRCSPRSGDLSVYWYQQSLDQGLQFLIQYYNGEERAKGNILERFSAQQFPDLHSELNLSSLELGDSALYFCASSVGGIAGGTDTQYFGPGTRLTVL.

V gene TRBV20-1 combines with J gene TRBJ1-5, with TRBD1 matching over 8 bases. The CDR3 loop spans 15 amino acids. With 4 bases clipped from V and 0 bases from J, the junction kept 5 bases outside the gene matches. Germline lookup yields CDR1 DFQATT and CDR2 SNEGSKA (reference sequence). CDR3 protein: CSATLGQGSNQPQHF. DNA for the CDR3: TGCAGTGCTACCCTAGGACAGGGTAGCAATCAGCCCCAGCATTTT.

CDR3 nucleotides: TGCAGCGTTGTTCCTAGTGGAGCCAAAAACATTCAGTACTTC. It translates to CSVVPSGAKNIQYF. The V call is TRBV29-1, the J call TRBJ2-4, with D unresolved. Trimming took 4 bases from V and 0 from J, leaving 10 bases between them. Germline V lookup: CDR1 SQVTM, CDR2 ANQGSEA. The CDR3 contains 14 residues.

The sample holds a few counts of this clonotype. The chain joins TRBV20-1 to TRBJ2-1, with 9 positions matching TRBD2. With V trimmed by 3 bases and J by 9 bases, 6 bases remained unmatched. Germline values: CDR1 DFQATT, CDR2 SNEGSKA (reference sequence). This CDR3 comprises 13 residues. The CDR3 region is CSASHQAGGEQFF. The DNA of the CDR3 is TGCAGTGCTAGCCACCAAGCGGGAGGTGAGCAGTTCTTC.

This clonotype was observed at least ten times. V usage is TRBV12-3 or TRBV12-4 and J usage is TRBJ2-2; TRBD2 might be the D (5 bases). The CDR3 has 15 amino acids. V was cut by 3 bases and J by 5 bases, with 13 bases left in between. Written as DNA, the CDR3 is TGTGCCAGCAGTTTTGCCGGGCGGGTGACCGGGGAGCTGTTTTTT. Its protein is CASSFAGRVTGELFF.

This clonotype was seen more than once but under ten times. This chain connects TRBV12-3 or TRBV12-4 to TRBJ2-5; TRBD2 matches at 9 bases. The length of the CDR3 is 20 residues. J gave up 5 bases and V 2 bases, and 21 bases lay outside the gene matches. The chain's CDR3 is CASSLLWIVGAGGHRETQYF. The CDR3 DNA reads TGTGCCAGCAGTTTATTATGGATTGTTGGAGCGGGGGGACACCGGGAGACCCAGTACTTC.

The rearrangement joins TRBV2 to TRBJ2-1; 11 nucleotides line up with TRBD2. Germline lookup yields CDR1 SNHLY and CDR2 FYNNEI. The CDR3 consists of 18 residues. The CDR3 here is CTFNFAPLAGGPNNEQFF. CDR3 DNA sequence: TGTACCTTCAATTTTGCCCCCTTAGCGGGAGGGCCGAACAATGAGCAGTTCTTC.